This TCR beta chain is drawn from a study of graft-versus-host responses after intestinal transplantation. From germline, CDR1 is MNHEY and CDR2 SVGAGI. The CDR3 runs 15 residues. Trimming took 9 bases from V and 4 from J; bases not matched to a gene: 12. Sequenced by immunoSEQ multiplex PCR; TCRdb stores in-frame clones only, minus some. The table has 15,000 to 20,000 clones, roughly nine tenths seen once; the top ten hold around 53%. Of note for this clone: Its antigen is unknown.

Notes on the study in general: There was an association between peak levels of circulating GvH clones and early post-transplant HvG declines. Those patients showing graft-donor T cell macrochimerism displayed high graft-versus-host to host-versus-graft clonal ratios in allografts. Recipient marrow harbored GvH clones, some of which surfaced first in ileum or blood.

The chain links TRBV6-5 to TRBJ2-7; 10 nucleotides agree with TRBD1. The specimen comprised bone marrow, sampled roughly 19 weeks after transplant. The source is a human patient who received an intestinal transplant, so some T cells may come from the graft donor. This CDR3 is CASTGTGTGEYEQYF. DNA of the CDR3: TGTGCCAGTACAGGGACCGGGACAGGGGAATACGAGCAGTACTTC.